This T cell receptor (beta chain) was recovered during a study of blood T cell repertoires in COVID-19. Study background: Samples came from the United States, Italy and Spain, spanning acute and convalescent COVID-19. In each case, the material was cDNA or gDNA derived from T cells, B-cell-depleted T cells, or PBMCs.

Original processing notes: The assay estimated nucleated cells by amplifying reference gene primers. Clones were read by immunoSEQ multiplex PCR, and TCRdb kept only the in-frame ones, dropping some. V, J and clone size are those of that table, while D and trimming were read from the DNA. The data contain 180,000 or so clones, approximately 88% of them singletons. The germline gives CDR1 SNHLY, CDR2 FYNNEI. The CDR3 contains 12 residues. The V gene lost 4 bases and the J gene lost 12 bases, with 16 bases spanning the gap. This clonotype was obtained from a woman aged 25-40 years with acute or convalescent COVID-19. The chain employs TRBV2 and TRBJ2-7; D possibly corresponds to TRBD2 (5 bases). The sequenced sample was peripheral blood. In DNA, the CDR3 is TGTGCCAGCAGTGGAACTAGGGAATCGGGGTACTTC. It codes for CASSGTRESGYF.